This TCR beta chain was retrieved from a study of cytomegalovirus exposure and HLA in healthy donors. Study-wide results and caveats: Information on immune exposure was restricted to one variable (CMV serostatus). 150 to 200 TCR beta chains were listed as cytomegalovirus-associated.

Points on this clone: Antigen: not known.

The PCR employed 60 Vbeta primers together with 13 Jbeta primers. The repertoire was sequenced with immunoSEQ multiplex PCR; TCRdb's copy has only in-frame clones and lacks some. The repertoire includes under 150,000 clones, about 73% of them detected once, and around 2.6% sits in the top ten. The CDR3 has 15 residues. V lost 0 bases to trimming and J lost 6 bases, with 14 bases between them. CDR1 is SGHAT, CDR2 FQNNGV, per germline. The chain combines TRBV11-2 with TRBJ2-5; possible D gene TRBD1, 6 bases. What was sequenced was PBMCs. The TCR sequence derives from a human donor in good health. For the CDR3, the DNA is TGTGCCAGCAGCTTAGAAAGGGACACCCTCCAGACCCAGTACTTC. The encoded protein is CASSLERDTLQTQYF.